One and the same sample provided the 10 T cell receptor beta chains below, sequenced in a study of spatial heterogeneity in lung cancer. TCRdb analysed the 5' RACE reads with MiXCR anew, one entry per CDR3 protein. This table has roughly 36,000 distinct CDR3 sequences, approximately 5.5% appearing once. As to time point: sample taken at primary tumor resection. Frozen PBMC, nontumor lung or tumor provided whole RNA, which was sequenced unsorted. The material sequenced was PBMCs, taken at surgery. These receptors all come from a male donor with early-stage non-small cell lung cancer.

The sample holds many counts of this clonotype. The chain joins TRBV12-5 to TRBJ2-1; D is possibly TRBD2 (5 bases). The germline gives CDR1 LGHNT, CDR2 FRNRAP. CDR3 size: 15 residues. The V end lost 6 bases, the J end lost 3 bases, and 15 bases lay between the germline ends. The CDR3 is CASGPGNPRYNEQFF. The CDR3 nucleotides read TGTGCTAGTGGCCCCGGGAACCCGCGCTACAATGAGCAGTTCTTC.

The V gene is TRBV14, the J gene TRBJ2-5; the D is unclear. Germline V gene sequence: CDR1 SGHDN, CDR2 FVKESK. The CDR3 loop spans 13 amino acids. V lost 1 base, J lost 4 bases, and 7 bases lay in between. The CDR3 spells CASSQGYLETQYF. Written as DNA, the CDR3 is TGTGCCAGCAGCCAAGGTTATTTAGAGACCCAGTACTTC.

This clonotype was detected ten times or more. CDR3 protein: CASSYRVTGEKLFF. CDR3 nucleotide sequence: TGTGCCAGCAGTTACAGGGTAACGGGCGAAAAACTGTTTTTT. The chain combines TRBV12-3 or TRBV12-4 with TRBJ1-4; D possibly corresponds to TRBD1 (6 bases). Trimming shortened V by 4 bases and J by 8 bases, and 14 bases separated the two germline ends. The CDR3 covers 14 residues.

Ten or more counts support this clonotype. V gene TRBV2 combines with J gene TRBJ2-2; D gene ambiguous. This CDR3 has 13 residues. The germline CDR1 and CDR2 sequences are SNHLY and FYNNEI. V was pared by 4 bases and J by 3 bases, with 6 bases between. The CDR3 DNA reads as TGTGCCAGCAGTGTAGTGGACACCGGGGAGCTGTTTTTT. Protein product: CASSVVDTGELFF.

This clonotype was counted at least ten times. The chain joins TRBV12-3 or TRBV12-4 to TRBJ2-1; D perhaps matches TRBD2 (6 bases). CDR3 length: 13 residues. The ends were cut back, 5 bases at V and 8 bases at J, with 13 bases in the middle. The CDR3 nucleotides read TGTGCCAGCAGTCGGGACTGGTTGGATGAGCAGTTCTTC. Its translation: CASSRDWLDEQFF.

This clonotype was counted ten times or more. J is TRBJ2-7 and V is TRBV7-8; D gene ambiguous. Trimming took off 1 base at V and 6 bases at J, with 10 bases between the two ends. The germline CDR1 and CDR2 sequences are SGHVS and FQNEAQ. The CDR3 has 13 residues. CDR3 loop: CASSLVRSGEQYF. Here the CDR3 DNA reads TGTGCCAGCAGCTTAGTTCGGTCCGGCGAGCAGTACTTC.

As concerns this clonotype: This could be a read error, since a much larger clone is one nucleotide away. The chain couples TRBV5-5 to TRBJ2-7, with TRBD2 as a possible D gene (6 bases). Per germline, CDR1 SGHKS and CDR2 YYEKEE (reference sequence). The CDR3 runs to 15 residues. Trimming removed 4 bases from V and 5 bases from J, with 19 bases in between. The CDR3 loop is CASSPMKGTLNEQYF. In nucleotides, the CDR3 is TGTGCCAGCAGCCCAATGAAAGGGACTCTGAACGAGCAGTACTTC. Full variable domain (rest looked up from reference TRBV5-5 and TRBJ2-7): DAGVTQSPTHLIKTRGQQVTLRCSPISGHKSVSWYQQVLGQGPQFIFQYYEKEERGRGNFPDRFSARQFPNYSSELNVNALLLGDSALYLCASSPMKGTLNEQYFGPGTRLTVT.

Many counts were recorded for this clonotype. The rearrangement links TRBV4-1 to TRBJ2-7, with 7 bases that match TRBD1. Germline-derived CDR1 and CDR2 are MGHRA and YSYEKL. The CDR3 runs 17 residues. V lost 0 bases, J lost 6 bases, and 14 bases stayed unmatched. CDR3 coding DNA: TGCGCCAGCAGCCAAGATTTAGGAGACAGGGCAGGACGCGAGCAGTACTTC. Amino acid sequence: CASSQDLGDRAGREQYF.

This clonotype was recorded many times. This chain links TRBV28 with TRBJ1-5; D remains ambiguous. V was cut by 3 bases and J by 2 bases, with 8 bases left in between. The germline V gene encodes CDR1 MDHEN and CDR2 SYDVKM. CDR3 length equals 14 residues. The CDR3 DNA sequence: TGTGCCAGCAGTTTCCCGGGCCGCAATCAGCCCCAGCATTTT. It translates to CASSFPGRNQPQHF.

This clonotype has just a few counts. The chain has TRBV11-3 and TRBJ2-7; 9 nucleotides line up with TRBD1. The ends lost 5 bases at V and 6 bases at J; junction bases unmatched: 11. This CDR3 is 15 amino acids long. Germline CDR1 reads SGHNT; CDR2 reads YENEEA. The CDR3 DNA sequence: TGTGCCAGCAGCCCTTCCGGGACAGGGTTAGGCGAGCAGTACTTC. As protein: CASSPSGTGLGEQYF.